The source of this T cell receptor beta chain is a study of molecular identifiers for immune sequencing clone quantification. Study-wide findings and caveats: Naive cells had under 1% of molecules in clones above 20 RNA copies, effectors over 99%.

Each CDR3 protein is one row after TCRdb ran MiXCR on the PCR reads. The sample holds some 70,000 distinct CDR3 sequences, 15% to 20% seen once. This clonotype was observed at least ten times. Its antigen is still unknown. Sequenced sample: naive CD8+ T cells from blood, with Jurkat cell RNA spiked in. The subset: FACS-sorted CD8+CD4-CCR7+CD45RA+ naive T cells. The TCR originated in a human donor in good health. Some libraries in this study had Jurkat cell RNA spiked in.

CDR3 sequence: CASSLEARWPEQYF. The CDR3 nucleotides read TGTGCCAGCAGCTTAGAGGCCAGATGGCCCGAGCAGTACTTC. This chain connects TRBV7-8 to TRBJ2-7; D call uncertain. CDR1 SGHVS and CDR2 FQNEAQ come from the germline V gene. CDR3 length equals 14 residues. V was trimmed by 1 base and J by 6 bases, leaving 13 bases between them.